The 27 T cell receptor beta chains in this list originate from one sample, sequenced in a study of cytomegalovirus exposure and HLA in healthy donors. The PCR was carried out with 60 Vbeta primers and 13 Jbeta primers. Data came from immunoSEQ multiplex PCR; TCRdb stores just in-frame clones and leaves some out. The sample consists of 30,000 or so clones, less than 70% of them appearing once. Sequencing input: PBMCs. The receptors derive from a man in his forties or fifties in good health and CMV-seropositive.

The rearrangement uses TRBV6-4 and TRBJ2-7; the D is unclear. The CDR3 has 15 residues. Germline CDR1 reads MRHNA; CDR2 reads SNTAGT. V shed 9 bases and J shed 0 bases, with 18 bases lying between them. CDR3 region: CASQSWALSSYEQYF. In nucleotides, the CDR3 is TGTGCCAGTCAGAGTTGGGCCTTGAGCTCCTACGAGCAGTACTTC.

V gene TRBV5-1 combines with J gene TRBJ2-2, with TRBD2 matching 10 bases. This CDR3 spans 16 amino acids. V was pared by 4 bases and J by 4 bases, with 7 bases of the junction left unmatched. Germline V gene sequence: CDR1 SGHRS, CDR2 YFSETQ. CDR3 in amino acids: CASSDRKRGGTGELFF. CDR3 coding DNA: TGCGCCAGCAGCGACCGGAAGCGGGGGGGCACCGGGGAGCTGTTTTTT.

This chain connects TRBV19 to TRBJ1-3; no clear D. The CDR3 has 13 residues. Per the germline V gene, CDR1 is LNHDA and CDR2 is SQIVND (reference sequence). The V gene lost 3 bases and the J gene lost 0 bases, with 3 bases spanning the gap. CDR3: CASSINSGNTIYF. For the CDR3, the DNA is TGTGCCAGTAGTATCAACTCTGGAAACACCATATATTTT. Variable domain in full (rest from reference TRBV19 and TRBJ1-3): DGGITQSPKYLFRKEGQNVTLSCEQNLNHDAMYWYRQDPGQGLRLIYYSQIVNDFQKGDIAEGYSVSREKKESFPLTVTSAQKNPTAFYLCASSINSGNTIYFGEGSWLTVV.

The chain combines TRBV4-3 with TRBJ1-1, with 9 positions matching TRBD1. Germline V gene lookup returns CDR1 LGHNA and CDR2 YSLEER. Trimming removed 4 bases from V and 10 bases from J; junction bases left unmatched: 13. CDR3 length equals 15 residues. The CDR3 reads CASSPRDRDLFGAFF. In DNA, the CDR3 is TGCGCCAGCAGCCCCAGGGACAGGGATTTGTTTGGAGCTTTCTTT.

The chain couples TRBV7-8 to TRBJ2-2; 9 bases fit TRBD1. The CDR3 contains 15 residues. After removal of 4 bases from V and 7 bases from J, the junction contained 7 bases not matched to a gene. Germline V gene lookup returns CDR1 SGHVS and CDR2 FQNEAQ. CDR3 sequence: CASSSRDRASGELFF. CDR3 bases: TGTGCCAGCAGCTCCCGGGACAGGGCCAGCGGGGAGCTGTTTTTT.

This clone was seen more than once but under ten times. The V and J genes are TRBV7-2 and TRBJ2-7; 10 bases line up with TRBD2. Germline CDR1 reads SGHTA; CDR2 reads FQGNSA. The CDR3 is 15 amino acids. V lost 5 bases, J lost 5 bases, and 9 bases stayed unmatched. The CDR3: CASSPGVAGGDEQYF. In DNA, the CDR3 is TGTGCCAGCAGCCCAGGGGTAGCGGGGGGTGACGAGCAGTACTTC.

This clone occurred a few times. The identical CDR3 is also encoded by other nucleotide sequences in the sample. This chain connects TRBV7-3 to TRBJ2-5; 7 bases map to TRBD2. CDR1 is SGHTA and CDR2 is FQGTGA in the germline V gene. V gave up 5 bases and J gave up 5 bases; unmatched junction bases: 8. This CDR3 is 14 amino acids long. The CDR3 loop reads CASSPGGLRETQYF. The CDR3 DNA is TGTGCCAGCAGCCCGGGGGGACTCCGGGAGACCCAGTACTTC.

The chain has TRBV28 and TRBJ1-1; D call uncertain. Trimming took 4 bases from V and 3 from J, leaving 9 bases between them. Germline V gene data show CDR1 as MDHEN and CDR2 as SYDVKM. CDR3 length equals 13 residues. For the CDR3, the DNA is TGTGCCAGCAGTTGGAGTGTTGACACTGAAGCTTTCTTT. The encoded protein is CASSWSVDTEAFF. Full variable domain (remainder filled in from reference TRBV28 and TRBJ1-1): DVKVTQSSRYLVKRTGEKVFLECVQDMDHENMFWYRQDPGLGLRLIYFSYDVKMKEKGDIPEGYSVSREKKERFSLILESASTNQTSMYLCASSWSVDTEAFFGQGTRLTVV.

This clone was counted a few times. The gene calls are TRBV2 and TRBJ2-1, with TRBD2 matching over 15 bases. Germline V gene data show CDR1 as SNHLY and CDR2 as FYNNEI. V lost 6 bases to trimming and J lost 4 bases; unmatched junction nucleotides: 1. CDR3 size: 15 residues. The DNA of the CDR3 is TGTGCCAGCAGAGGACTAGCGGGGGGGTACAATGAGCAGTTCTTC. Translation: CASRGLAGGYNEQFF.

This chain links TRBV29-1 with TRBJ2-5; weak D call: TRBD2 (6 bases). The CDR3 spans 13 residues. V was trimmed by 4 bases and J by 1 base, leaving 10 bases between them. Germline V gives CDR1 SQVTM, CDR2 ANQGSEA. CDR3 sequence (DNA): TGCAGCGTTGCCTGGGGGGTCCAAGAGACCCAGTACTTC. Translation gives CSVAWGVQETQYF.

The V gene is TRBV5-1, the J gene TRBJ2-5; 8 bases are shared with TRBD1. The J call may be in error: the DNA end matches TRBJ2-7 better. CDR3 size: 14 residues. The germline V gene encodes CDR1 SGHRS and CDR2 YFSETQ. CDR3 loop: CASSIQGDTYEQYF. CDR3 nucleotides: TGCGCCAGCAGCATACAGGGGGATACCTACGAGCAGTACTTC.

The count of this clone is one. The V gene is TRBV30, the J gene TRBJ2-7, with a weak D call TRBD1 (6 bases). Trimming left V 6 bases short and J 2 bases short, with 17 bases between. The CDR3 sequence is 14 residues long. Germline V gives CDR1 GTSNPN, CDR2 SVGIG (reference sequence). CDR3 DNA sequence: TGTGCCTGCTTTAGGAGACAGGCGCCCTACGAGCAGTACTTC. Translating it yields CACFRRQAPYEQYF.

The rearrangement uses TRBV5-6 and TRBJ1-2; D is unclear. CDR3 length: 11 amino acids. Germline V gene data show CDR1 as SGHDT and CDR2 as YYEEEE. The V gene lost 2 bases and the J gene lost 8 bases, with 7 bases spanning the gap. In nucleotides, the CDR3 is TGTGCCAGCAGCTTACGGAGCGGCTACACCTTC. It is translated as CASSLRSGYTF. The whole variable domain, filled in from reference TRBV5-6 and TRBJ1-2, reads DAGVTQSPTHLIKTRGQQVTLRCSPKSGHDTVSWYQQALGQGPQFIFQYYEEEERQRGNFPDRFSGHQFPNYSSELNVNALLLGDSALYLCASSLRSGYTFGSGTRLTVV.

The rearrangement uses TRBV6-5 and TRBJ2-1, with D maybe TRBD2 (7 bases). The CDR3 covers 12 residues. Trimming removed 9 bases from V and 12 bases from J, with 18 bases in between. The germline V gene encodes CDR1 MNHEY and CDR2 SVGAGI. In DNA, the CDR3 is TGTGCCAGTGAGGGGGTGGGGACTACGCAGTTCTTC. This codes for CASEGVGTTQFF.

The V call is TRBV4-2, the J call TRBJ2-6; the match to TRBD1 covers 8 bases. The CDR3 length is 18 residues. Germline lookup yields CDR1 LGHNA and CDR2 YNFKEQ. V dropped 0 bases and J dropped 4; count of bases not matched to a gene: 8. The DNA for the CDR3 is TGTGCCAGCAGCCAAGAGAAGTGGACAGGGTCCGGGGCCAACGTCCTGACTTTC. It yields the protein CASSQEKWTGSGANVLTF.

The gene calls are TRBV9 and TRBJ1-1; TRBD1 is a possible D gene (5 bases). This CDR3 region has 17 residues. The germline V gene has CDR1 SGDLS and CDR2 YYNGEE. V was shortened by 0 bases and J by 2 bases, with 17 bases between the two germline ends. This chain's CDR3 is CASSVGMGGKANTEAFF. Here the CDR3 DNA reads TGTGCCAGCAGCGTAGGGATGGGGGGGAAAGCCAACACTGAAGCTTTCTTT.

The CDR3 region has the DNA TGTGCCATCAGGGGGGACAGGTGGGTTGAAGGCTACACCTTC. This gives the protein CAIRGDRWVEGYTF. J is TRBJ1-2 and V is TRBV10-3; 8 bases agree with TRBD1. Germline CDR1 ENHRY, CDR2 SYGVKD. CDR3 length: 14 residues. V trimming: 6 bases; J trimming: 8 bases; junction bases outside the gene matches: 11.

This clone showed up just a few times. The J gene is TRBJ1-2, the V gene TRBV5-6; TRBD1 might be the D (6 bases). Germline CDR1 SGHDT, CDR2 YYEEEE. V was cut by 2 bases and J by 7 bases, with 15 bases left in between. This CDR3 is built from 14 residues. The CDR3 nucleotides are TGTGCCAGCAGCTTCGAGAACAGGGTTAGTGGCTACACCTTC. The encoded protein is CASSFENRVSGYTF.

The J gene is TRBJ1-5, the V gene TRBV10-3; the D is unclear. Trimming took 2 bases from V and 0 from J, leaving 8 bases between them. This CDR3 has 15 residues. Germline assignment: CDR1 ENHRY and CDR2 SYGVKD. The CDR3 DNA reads TGTGCCATCAGTGAGGAGAGTTATAGCAATCAGCCCCAGCATTTT. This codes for CAISEESYSNQPQHF.

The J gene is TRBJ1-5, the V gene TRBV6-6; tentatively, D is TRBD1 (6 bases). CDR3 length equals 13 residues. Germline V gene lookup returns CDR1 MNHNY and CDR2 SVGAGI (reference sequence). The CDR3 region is CASDPRGPQPQHF. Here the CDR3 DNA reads TGTGCTAGTGACCCCAGGGGACCTCAGCCCCAGCATTTT.

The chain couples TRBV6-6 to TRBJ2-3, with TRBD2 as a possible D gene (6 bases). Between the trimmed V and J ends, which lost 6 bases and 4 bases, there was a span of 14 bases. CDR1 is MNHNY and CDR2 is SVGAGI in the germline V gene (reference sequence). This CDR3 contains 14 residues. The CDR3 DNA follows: TGTGCCAGCAGCCGCGGGACTCCCCCAGATACGCAGTATTTT. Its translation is CASSRGTPPDTQYF.

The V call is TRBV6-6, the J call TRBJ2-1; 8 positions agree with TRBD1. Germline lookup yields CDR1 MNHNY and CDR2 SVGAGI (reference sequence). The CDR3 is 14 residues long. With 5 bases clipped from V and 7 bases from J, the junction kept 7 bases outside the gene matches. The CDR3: CASSAWTGRNEQFF. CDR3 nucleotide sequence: TGTGCCAGCAGTGCCTGGACAGGGCGGAATGAGCAGTTCTTC.

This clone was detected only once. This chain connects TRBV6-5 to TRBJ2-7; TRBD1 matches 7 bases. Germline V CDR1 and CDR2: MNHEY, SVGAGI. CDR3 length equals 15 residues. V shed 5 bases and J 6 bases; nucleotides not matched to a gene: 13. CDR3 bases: TGTGCCAGCAGTCCCGACAGGGTTAATCTGGGCGAGCAGTACTTC. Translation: CASSPDRVNLGEQYF.

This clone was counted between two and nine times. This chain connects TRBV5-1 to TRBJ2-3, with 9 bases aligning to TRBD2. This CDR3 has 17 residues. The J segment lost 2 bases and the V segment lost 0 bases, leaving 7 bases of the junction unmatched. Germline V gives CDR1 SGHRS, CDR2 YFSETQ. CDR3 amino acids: CASSLEVSGGTTDTQYF. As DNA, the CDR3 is TGCGCCAGCAGCTTGGAGGTTAGCGGGGGTACCACAGATACGCAGTATTTT.

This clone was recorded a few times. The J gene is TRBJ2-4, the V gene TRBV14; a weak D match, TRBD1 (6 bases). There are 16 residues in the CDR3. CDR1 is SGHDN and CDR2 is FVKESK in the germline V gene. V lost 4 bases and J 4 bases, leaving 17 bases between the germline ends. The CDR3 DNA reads TGTGCCAGCAGCCTCTTCTCTTGGGACAAAAAAAACATTCAGTACTTC. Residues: CASSLFSWDKKNIQYF.

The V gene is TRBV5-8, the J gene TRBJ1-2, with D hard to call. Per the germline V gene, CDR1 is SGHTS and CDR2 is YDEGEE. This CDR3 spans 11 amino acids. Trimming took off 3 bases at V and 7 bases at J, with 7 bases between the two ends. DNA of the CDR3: TGTGCCAGCAGCTCCGGTCGTGGCTACACCTTC. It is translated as CASSSGRGYTF.

CDR3 in DNA: TGTGCCAGCAGCCCCCCCTATAGCAATCAGCCCCAGCATTTT. It codes for CASSPPYSNQPQHF. The rearrangement joins TRBV28 to TRBJ1-5; no clear D. This CDR3 contains 14 residues. Per germline, CDR1 MDHEN and CDR2 SYDVKM. V dropped 6 bases and J dropped 0 bases, with 9 bases sitting between them.